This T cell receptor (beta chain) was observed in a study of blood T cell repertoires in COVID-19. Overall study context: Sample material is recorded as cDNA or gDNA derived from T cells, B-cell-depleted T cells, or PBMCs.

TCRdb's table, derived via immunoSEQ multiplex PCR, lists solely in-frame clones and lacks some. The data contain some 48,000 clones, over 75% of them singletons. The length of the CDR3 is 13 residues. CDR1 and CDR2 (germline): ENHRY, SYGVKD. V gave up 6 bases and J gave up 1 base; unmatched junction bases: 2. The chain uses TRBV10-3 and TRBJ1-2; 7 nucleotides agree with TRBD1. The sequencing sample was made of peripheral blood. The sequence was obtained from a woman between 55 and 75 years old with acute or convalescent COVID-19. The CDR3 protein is CAISGQVNYGYTF. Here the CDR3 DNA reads TGTGCCATCAGCGGACAGGTTAACTATGGCTACACCTTC.